This TCR beta chain was sequenced during a study of blood T cell repertoires in COVID-19. Study-wide background: The United States, Italy and Spain supplied acute and convalescent COVID-19 samples. T cells, B-cell-depleted T cells, or PBMCs provided the cDNA or gDNA that served as material.

Produced via immunoSEQ multiplex PCR; TCRdb's table is partial and in-frame only. The sample includes about 40,000 clones, 90% to 95% of them seen just once. This CDR3 region has 14 residues. From germline, CDR1 is MNHEY and CDR2 SVGAGI. Trimming took 6 bases from V and 5 from J, leaving 16 bases between them. This chain connects TRBV6-5 to TRBJ2-5; a possible D gene is TRBD1 (5 bases). The specimen was peripheral blood. This TCR was recovered from a woman younger than 45 in a cohort sampled during active COVID-19. CDR3 loop: CASRRQGIRETQYF. In nucleotides, the CDR3 is TGTGCCAGCAGAAGGCAGGGTATCCGGGAGACCCAGTACTTC.